Included here is one T cell receptor beta chain sequence, with context. Its antigen is not known. The sample is drawn from a study of cytomegalovirus exposure and HLA in healthy donors. Both 60 Vbeta primers and 13 Jbeta primers went into the PCR. Only in-frame clones appear in the TCRdb table, and some are missing; sequencing was by immunoSEQ multiplex PCR. The data hold some 110,000 clones, with roughly 74% observed a single time. This CDR3 contains 15 residues. The V end lost 0 bases, the J end lost 5 bases, and 13 bases lay between the germline ends. Germline V CDR1 and CDR2: SEHNR, FQNEAQ (reference sequence). Each donor was healthy, and each was a bone marrow donor. Study-level points and caveats: Clonal expansion was found to be greater in HLA-associated TCR beta chains than in equally common others in a later analysis. The authors enumerated around 150 TCR beta chains as linked to cytomegalovirus. Prior analysis indicated that the majority of TCR beta V segments exhibited productivity approximately 90% or approximately 30% of the time.

This chain links TRBV7-9 with TRBJ2-5; tentatively, D is TRBD1 (5 bases). The sample taken for sequencing was PBMCs. The receptor's source is a woman between 25 and 40 years old in good health and CMV-seronegative. CDR3 sequence reads: CASSLAYGADETQYF. In nucleotides, the CDR3 is TGTGCCAGCAGCTTAGCATATGGGGCGGACGAGACCCAGTACTTC.